This T cell receptor (beta chain) was retrieved from a study of blood T cell repertoires in COVID-19. The CDR3 totals 15 residues. With 5 bases clipped from V and 1 base from J, the junction kept 0 bases outside the gene matches. The germline V gene has CDR1 KGHDR and CDR2 SFDVKD. Sequencing used immunoSEQ multiplex PCR; TCRdb keeps in-frame clones, though not all of them. This sample yields some 150,000 clones, of which approximately 92% are seen a single time; around 15% belongs to the top ten. The rearrangement joins TRBV24-1 to TRBJ2-6, with 8 bases that match TRBD1. Material for sequencing was peripheral blood. This receptor was taken from a woman between 40 and 55 years old with acute or convalescent COVID-19. The CDR3 nucleotides read TGTGCCACCAGTGGGACAGGGTCTGGGGCCAACGTCCTGACTTTC. Amino acids: CATSGTGSGANVLTF.